This TCR beta chain was sequenced during a study of T cells expressing NK-cell markers. Study observations and caveats: More than five donors had dominant NKG2C+ clonotypes that comprised about 1.0-8% of their CD8+ T cells.

As to this clonotype: Antigen specificity is unknown.

The V gene's germline CDR1 is LNHDA and CDR2 SQIVND (reference sequence). CDR3 size: 11 residues. TCRdb re-called the 5' RACE reads and shows each CDR3 protein once, DNA omitted. The table counts fewer than 200,000 distinct CDR3 sequences; approximately 17% lies in the top ten. The gene calls are TRBV19 and TRBJ2-1. Sequenced input: blood T cells: a sorted CD56 or NKG2C T cell subset, CD4+ or CD8+ T cells, or bulk PBMC T cells (not recorded which). The sequence came from a woman between 18 and 70 years old in good health. The CDR3 sequence is CASSIRGEQFF.